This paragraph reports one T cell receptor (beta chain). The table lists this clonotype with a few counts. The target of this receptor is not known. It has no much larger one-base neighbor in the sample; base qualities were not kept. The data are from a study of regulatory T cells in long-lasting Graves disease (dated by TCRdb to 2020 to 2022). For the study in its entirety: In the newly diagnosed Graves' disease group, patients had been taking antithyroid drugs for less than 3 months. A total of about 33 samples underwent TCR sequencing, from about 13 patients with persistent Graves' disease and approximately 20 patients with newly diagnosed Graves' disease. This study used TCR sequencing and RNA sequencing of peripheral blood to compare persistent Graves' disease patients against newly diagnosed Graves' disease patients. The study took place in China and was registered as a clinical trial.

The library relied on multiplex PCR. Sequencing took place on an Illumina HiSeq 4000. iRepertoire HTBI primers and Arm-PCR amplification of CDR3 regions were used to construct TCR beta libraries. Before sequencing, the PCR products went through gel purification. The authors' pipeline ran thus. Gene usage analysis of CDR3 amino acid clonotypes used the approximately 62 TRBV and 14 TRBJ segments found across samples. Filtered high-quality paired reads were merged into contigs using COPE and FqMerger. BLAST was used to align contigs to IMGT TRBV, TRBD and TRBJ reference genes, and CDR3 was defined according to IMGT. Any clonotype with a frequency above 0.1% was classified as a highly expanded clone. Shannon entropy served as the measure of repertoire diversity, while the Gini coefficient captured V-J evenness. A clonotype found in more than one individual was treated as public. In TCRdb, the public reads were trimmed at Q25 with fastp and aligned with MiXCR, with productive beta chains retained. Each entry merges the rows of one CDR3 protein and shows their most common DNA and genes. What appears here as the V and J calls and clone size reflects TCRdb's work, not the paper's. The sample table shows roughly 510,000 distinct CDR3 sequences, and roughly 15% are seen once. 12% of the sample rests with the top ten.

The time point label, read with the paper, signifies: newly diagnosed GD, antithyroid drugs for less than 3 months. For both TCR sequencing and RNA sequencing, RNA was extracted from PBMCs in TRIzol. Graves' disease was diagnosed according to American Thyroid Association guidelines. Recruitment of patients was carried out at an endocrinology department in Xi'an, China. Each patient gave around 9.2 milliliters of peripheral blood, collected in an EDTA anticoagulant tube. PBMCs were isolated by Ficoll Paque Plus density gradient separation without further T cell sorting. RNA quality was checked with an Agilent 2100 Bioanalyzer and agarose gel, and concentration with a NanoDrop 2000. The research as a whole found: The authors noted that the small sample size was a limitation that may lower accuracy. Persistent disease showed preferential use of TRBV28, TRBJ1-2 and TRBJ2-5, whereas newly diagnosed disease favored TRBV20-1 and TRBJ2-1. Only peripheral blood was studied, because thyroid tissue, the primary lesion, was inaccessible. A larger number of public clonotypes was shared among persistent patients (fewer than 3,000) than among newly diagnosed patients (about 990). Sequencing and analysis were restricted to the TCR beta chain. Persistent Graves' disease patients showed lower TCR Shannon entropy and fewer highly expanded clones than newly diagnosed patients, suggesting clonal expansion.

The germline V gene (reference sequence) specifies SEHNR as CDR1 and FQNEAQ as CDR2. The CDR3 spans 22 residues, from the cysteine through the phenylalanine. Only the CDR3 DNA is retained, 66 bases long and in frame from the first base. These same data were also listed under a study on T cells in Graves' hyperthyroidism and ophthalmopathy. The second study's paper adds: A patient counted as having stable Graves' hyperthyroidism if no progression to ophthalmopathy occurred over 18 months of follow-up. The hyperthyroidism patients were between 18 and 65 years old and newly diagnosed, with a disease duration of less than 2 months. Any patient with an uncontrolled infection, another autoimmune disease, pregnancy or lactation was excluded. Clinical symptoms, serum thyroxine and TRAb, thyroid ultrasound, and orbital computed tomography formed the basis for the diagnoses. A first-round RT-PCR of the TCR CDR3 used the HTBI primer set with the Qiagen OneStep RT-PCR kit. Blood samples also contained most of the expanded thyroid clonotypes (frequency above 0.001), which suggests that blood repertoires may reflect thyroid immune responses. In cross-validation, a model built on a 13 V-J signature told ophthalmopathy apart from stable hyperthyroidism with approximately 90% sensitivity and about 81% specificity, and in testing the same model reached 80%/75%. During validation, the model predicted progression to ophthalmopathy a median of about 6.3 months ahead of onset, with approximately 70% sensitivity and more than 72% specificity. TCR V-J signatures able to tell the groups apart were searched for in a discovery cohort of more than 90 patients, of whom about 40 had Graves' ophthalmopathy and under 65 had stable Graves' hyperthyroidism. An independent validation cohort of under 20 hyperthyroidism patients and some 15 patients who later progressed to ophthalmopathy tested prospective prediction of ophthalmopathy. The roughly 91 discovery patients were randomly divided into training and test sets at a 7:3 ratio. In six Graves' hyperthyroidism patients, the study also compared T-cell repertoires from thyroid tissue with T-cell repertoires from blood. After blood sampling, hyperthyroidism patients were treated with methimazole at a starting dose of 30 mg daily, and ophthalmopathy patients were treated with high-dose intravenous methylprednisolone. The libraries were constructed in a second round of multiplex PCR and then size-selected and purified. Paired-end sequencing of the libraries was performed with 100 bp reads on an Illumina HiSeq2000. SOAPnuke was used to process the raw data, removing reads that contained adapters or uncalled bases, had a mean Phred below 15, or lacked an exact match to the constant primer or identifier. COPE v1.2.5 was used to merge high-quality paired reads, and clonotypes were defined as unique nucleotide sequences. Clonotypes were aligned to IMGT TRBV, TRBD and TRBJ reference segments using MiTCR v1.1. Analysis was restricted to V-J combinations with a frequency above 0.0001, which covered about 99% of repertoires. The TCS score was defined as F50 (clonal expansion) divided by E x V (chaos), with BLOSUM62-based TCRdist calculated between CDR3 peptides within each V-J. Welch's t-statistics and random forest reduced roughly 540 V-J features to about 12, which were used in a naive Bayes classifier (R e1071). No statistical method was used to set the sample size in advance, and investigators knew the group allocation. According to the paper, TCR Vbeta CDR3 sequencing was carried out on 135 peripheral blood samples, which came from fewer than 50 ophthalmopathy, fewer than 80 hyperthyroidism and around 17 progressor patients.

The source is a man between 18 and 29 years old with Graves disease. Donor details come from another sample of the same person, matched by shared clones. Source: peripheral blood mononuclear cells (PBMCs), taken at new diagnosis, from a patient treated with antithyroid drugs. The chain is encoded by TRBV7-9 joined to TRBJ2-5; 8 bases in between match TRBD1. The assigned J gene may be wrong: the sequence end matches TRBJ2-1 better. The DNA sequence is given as TGTGCCAGCAGCCGACAGGGACAGGCGCCTTCTGGTGACCTCCCCCCCCCCGATGAGCAGTTCTTC. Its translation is CASSRQGQAPSGDLPPPDEQFF.